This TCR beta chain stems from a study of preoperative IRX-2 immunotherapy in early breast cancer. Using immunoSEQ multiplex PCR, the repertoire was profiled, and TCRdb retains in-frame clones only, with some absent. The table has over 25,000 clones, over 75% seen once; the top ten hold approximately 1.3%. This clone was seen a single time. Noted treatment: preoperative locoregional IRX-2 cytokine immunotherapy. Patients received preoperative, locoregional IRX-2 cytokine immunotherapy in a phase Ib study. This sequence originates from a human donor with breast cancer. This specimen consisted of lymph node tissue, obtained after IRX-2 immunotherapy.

CDR3 nucleotides: TGCGCCAGCAGCCATAGGGGGGGGTCTAGCACAGATACGCAGTATTTT. Translating gives CASSHRGGSSTDTQYF. The rearrangement links TRBV1 to TRBJ2-3; the listed D gene, TRBD2, was not tested against the DNA. TRBV1 is a recognized pseudogene. This CDR3 spans 16 amino acids.